Following are 8 T cell receptor beta chains from one sample sequenced in a study of blood T cell repertoires in COVID-19 (TCRdb year 2020). Libraries were constructed by the immunoSEQ multiplex PCR assay. The immuneACCESS repertoire file appears here via TCRdb, limited to in-frame rearrangements. These files lack a portion of the clones; in checked studies, under half of the deficit traces to unresolved V genes, and the cause of the others is not known. The sample yields 100,000 or so clones; 85% were counted once. In total, the top ten clones hold more than 1.5% of the sample. Sequenced sample: peripheral blood. Receptor source: a woman in her seventies with active or convalescent COVID-19.

This chain uses TRBV30 with TRBJ2-3; no definite D call. Trimming pared 3 bases from V and 3 bases from J, leaving 4 bases between. The CDR3 runs to 11 residues. The V gene's germline CDR1 is GTSNPN and CDR2 SVGIG (reference sequence). CDR3 sequence (DNA): TGTGCCTGGAGCGGTACAGATACGCAGTATTTT. Translating it yields CAWSGTDTQYF. Together with reference TRBV30 and TRBJ2-3, the CDR3 gives the full variable domain: SQTIHQWPATLVQPVGSPLSLECTVEGTSNPNLYWYRQAAGRGLQLLFYSVGIGQISSEVPQNLSASRPQDRQFILSSKKLLLSDSGFYLCAWSGTDTQYFGPGTRLTVL.

V and J are TRBV4-3 and TRBJ2-7, with 11 bases that match TRBD2. Looked up from germline, CDR1 is LGHNA and CDR2 is YSLEER. The CDR3 loop spans 15 amino acids. Losses at the gene ends were 4 bases for V and 5 bases for J; bases not matched to a gene: 7. In DNA, the CDR3 is TGCGCCAGCAGCCGATTACTAGCGGGAGCCCACGAGCAGTACTTC. This translates into CASSRLLAGAHEQYF.

V gene TRBV6-6 combines with J gene TRBJ1-5; TRBD1 matches 9 bases. With 6 bases clipped from V and 6 bases from J, the junction kept 9 bases outside the gene matches. There are 15 residues in the CDR3. CDR1 and CDR2 (germline): MNHNY, SVGAGI (reference sequence). The CDR3 region is CASSSGGTGFQPQHF. The CDR3 DNA follows: TGTGCCAGCAGCTCCGGGGGGACAGGGTTTCAGCCCCAGCATTTT.

V gene TRBV9 combines with J gene TRBJ2-7, with 8 bases identical to TRBD1. V gave up 4 bases and J gave up 4 bases; unmatched junction bases: 4. From germline, CDR1 is SGDLS and CDR2 YYNGEE. The CDR3 length is 13 residues. DNA of the CDR3: TGTGCCAGCAGCCAGGGGGCGCGATACGAGCAGTACTTC. Encoded protein: CASSQGARYEQYF.

The chain couples TRBV3-1 (or the pseudogene TRBV3-2) to TRBJ1-1, with D possibly being TRBD1 (5 bases). The CDR3 consists of 14 residues. The germline V gene has CDR1 LGHDT and CDR2 YNNKEL (reference sequence). Trimming took 0 bases from V and 7 from J, leaving 12 bases between them. CDR3 sequence: CASSQDGWGGEAFF. DNA for the CDR3: TGTGCCAGCAGCCAAGATGGATGGGGGGGTGAAGCTTTCTTT.

The chain joins TRBV9 to TRBJ2-1, with TRBD2 matching over 10 bases. V trimming: 1 base; J trimming: 6 bases; junction bases outside the gene matches: 4. The CDR3 covers 15 residues. CDR1 and CDR2 (germline): SGDLS, YYNGEE. CDR3 loop: CASSVIASGGNEQFF. The CDR3 DNA is TGTGCCAGCAGCGTAATCGCTAGCGGGGGCAATGAGCAGTTCTTC.

This clone was found once. The chain couples TRBV5-8 to TRBJ2-5; 9 bases fit TRBD1. Germline values: CDR1 SGHTS, CDR2 YDEGEE. The CDR3 has 15 residues. Trimming removed 0 bases from V and 5 bases from J; junction bases left unmatched: 5. The CDR3 nucleotides are TGTGCCAGCAGCTTGGGGGACAGGGTATGGGAGACCCAGTACTTC. Amino acid sequence: CASSLGDRVWETQYF.

The gene calls are TRBV7-2 and TRBJ1-2; 9 bases match TRBD1. With 3 bases clipped from V and 6 bases from J, the junction kept 5 bases outside the gene matches. The CDR3 runs to 14 residues. Germline V lookup: CDR1 SGHTA, CDR2 FQGNSA. CDR3 residues: CASSFPDRGNGYTF. DNA for the CDR3: TGTGCCAGCAGCTTTCCCGACAGGGGGAATGGCTACACCTTC.